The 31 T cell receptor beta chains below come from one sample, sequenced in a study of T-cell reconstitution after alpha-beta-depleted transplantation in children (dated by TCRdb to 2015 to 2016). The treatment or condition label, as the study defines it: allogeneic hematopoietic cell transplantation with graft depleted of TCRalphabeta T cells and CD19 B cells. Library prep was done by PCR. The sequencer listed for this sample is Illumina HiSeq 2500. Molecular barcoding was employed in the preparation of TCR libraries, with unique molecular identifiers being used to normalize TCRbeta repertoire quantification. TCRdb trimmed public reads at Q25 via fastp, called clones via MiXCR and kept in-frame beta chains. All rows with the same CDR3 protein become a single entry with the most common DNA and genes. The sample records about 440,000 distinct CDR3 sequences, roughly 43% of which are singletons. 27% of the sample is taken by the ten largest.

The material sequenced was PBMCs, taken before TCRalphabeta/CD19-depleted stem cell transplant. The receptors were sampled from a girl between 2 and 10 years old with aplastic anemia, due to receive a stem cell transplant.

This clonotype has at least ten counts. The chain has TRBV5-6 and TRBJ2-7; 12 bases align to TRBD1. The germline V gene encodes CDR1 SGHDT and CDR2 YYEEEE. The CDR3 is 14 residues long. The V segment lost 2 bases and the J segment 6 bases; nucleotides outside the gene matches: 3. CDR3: CASSFGTGGSEQYF. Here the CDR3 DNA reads TGTGCCAGCAGCTTTGGGACAGGGGGCTCCGAGCAGTACTTC.

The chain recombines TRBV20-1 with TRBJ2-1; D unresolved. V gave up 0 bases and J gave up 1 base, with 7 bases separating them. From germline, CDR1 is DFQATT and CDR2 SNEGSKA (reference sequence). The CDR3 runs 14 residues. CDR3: CSARDYRSYNEQFF. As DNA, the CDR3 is TGCAGTGCTAGAGACTATCGGTCCTACAATGAGCAGTTCTTC.

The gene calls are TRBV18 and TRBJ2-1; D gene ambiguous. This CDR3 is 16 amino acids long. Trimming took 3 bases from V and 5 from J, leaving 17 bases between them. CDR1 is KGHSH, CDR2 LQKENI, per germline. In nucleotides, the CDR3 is TGTGCCAGCTCACCCGCTGGGCTCAACCCGGACAATGAGCAGTTCTTC. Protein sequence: CASSPAGLNPDNEQFF.

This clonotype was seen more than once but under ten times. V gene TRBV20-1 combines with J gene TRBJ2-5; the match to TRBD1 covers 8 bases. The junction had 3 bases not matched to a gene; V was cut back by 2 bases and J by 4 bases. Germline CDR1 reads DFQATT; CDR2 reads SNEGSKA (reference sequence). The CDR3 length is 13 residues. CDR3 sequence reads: CSARQGARETQYF. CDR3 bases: TGCAGTGCTAGACAGGGGGCGAGAGAGACCCAGTACTTC.

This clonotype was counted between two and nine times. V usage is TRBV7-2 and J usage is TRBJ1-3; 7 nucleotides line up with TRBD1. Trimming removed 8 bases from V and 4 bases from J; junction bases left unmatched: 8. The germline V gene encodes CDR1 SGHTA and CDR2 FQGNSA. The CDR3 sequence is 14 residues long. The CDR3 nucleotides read TGTGCCAGCTTAGAGGGGGCGAGGGGAAACACCATATATTTT. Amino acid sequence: CASLEGARGNTIYF. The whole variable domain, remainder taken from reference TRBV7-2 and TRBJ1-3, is GAGVSQSPSNKVTEKGKDVELRCDPISGHTALYWYRQSLGQGLEFLIYFQGNSAPDKSGLPSDRFSAERTGGSVSTLTIQRTQQEDSAVYLCASLEGARGNTIYFGEGSWLTVV.

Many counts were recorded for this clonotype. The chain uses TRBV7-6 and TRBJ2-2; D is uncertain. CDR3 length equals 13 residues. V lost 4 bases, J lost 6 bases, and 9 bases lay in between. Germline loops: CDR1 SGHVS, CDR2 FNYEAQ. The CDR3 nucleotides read TGTGCCAGCAGCTCACCGACATCCGGGGAGCTGTTTTTT. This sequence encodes CASSSPTSGELFF.

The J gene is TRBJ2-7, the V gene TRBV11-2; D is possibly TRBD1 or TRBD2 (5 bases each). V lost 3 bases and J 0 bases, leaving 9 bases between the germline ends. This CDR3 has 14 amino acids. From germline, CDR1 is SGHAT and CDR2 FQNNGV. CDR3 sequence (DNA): TGTGCCAGCAGCTTCCGGGACCGCTCCTACGAGCAGTACTTC. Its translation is CASSFRDRSYEQYF.

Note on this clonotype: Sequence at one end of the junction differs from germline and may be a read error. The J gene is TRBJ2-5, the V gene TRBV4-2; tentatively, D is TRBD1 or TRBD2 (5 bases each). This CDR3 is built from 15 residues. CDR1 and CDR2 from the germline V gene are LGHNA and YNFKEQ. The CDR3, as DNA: TGTGCCAGCAGCCAAGAGAGGGTTAGCAGGGAGACCCAATACTTC. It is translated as CASSQERVSRETQYF.

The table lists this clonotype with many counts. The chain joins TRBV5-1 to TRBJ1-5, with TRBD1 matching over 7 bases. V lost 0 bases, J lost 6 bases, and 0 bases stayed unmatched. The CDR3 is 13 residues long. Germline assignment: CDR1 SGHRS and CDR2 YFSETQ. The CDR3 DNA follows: TGCGCCAGCAGCTTGGACAGGGGTCAGCCCCAGCATTTT. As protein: CASSLDRGQPQHF.

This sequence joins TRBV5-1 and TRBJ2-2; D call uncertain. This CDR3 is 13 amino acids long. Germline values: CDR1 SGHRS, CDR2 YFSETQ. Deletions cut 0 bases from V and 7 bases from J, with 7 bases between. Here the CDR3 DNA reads TGCGCCAGCAGCTTGGATGTCGGCGGGGAGCTGTTTTTT. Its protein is CASSLDVGGELFF.

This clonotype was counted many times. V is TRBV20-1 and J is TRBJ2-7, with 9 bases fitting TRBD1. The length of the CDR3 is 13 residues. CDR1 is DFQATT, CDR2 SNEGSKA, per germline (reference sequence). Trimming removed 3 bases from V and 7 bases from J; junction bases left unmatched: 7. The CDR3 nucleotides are TGCAGTGCTAGCGGGACAGGGTGGGAGGAGCAGTACTTC. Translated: CSASGTGWEEQYF.

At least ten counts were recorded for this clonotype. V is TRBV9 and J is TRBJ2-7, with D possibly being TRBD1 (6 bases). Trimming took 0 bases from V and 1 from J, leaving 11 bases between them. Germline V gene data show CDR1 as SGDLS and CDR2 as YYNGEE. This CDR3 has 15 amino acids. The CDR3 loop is CASSVVDSWSYEQYF. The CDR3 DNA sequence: TGTGCCAGCAGCGTAGTGGACAGTTGGTCCTACGAGCAGTACTTC.

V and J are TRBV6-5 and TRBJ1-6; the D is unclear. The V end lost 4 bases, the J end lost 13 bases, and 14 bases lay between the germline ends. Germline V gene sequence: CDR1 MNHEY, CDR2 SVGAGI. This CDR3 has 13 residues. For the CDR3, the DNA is TGTGCCAGCAGTTTAAAACTCCCCCGGCCCCTCCACTTT. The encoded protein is CASSLKLPRPLHF.

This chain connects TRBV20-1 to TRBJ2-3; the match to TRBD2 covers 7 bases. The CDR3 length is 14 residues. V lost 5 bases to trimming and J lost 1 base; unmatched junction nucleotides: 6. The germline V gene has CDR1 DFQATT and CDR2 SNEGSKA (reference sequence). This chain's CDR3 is CSASQRDRTDTQYF. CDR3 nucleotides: TGCAGTGCTTCCCAGCGGGACCGCACAGATACGCAGTATTTT.

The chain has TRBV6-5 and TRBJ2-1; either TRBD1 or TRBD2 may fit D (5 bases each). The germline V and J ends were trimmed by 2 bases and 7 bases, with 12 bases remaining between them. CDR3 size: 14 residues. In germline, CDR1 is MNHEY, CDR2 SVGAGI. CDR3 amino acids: CASSYRDVKNEQFF. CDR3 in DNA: TGTGCCAGCAGTTACCGGGACGTGAAAAATGAGCAGTTCTTC.

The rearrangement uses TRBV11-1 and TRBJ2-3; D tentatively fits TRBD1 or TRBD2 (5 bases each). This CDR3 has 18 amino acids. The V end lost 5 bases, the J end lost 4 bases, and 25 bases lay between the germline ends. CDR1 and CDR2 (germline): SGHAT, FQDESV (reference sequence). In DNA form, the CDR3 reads TGTGCCAGCAGCCCCGGGGTTTCTTGGACCTCAGGGTCAGATACGCAGTATTTT. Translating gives CASSPGVSWTSGSDTQYF.

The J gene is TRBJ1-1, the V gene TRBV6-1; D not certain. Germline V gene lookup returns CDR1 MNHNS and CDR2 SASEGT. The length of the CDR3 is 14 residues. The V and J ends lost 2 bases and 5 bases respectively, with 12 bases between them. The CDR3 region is CASSERAVQTEAFF. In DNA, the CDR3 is TGTGCCAGCAGTGAAAGAGCGGTACAAACTGAAGCTTTCTTT.

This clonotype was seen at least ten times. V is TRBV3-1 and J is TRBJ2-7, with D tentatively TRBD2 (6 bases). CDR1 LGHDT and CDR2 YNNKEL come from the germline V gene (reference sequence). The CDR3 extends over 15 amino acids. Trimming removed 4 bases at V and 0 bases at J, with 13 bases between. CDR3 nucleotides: TGTGCCAGCAGCCCCCGGGGGTCGGCCTCCTACGAGCAGTACTTC. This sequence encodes CASSPRGSASYEQYF.

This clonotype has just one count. In nucleotides, the CDR3 is TGCAGCGTTGAAGATTTTCGGGCCAAAAACATTCAGTACTTC. It yields the protein CSVEDFRAKNIQYF. The chain links TRBV29-1 to TRBJ2-4; no clear D gene. V gave up 0 bases and J gave up 1 base, with 7 bases separating them. The CDR3 spans 14 residues. In germline, CDR1 is SQVTM, CDR2 ANQGSEA.

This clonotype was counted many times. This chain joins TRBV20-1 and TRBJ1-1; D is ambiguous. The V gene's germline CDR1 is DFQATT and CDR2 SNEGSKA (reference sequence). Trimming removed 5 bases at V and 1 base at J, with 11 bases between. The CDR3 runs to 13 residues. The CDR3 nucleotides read TGCAGTGCTTCCGGACCCGGGAACACTGAAGCTTTCTTT. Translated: CSASGPGNTEAFF.

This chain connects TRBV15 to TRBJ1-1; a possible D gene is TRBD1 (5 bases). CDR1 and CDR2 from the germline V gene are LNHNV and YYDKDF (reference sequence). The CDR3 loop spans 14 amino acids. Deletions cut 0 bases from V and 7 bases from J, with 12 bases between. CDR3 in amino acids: CATSRDLVGDEAFF. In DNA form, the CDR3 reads TGTGCCACCAGCAGAGATTTGGTGGGGGATGAAGCTTTCTTT.

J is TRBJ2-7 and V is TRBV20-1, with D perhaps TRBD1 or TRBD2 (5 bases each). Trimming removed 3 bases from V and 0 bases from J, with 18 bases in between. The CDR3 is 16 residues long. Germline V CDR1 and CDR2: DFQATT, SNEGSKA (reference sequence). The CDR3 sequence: CSASFPTVGASYEQYF. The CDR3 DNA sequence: TGCAGTGCTAGCTTCCCAACAGTCGGGGCCTCCTACGAGCAGTACTTC.

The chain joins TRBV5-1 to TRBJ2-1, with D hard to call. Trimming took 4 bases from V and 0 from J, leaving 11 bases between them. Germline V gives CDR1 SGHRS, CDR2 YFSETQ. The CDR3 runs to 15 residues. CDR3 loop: CASSRLISSYNEQFF. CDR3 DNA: TGCGCCAGCAGCAGATTGATAAGCTCCTACAATGAGCAGTTCTTC. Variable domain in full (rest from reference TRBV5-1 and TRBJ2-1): KAGVTQTPRYLIKTRGQQVTLSCSPISGHRSVSWYQQTPGQGLQFLFEYFSETQRNKGNFPGRFSGRQFSNSRSEMNVSTLELGDSALYLCASSRLISSYNEQFFGPGTRLTVL.

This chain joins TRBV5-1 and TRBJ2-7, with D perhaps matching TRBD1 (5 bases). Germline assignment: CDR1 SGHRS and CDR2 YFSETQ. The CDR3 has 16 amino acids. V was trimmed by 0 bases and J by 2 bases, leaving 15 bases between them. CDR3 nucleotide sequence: TGCGCCAGCAGCTTGGGATCTCTTGGGGCCGCCTACGAGCAGTACTTC. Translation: CASSLGSLGAAYEQYF.

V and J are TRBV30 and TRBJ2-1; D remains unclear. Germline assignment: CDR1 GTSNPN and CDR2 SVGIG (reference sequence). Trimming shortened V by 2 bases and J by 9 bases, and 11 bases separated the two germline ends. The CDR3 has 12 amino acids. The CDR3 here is CAWSLVVAEQFF. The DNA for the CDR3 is TGTGCCTGGAGTTTAGTAGTTGCTGAGCAGTTCTTC. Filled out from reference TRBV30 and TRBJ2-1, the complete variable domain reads SQTIHQWPATLVQPVGSPLSLECTVEGTSNPNLYWYRQAAGRGLQLLFYSVGIGQISSEVPQNLSASRPQDRQFILSSKKLLLSDSGFYLCAWSLVVAEQFFGPGTRLTVL.

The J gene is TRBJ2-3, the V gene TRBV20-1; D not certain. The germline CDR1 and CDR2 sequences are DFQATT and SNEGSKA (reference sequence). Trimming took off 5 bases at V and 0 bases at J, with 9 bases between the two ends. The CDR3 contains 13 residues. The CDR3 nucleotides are TGCAGTGCTCCGACTGGTAGCACAGATACGCAGTATTTT. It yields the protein CSAPTGSTDTQYF.

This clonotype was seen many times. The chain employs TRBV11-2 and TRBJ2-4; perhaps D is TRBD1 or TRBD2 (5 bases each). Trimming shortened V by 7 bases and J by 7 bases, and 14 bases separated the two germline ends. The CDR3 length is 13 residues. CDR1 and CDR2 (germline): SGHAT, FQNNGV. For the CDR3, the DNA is TGTGCCAGCACGGGACCGGGACCCAACATTCAGTACTTC. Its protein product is CASTGPGPNIQYF. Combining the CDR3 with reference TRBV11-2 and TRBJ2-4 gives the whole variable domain EAGVAQSPRYKIIEKRQSVAFWCNPISGHATLYWYQQILGQGPKLLIQFQNNGVVDDSQLPKDRFSAERLKGVDSTLKIQPAKLEDSAVYLCASTGPGPNIQYFGAGTRLSVL.

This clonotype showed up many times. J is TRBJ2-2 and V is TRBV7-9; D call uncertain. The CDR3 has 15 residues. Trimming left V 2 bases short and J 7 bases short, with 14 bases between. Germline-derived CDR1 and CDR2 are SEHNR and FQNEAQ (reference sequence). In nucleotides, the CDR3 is TGTGCCAGCAGCTTATTGCGCCCTCTGGGCGGGGAGCTGTTTTTT. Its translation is CASSLLRPLGGELFF.

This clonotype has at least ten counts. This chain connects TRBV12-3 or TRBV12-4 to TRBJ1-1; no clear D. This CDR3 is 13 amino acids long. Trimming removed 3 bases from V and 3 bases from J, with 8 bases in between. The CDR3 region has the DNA TGTGCCAGCAGTTTGGGAGAGTACACTGAAGCTTTCTTT. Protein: CASSLGEYTEAFF.

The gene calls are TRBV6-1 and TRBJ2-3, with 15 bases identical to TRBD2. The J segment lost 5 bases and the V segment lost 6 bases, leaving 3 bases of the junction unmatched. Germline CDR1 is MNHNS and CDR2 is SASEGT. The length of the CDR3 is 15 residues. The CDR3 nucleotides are TGTGCCAGCAGGAGGGGACTAGCGGGAGGAGATACGCAGTATTTT. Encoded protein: CASRRGLAGGDTQYF.

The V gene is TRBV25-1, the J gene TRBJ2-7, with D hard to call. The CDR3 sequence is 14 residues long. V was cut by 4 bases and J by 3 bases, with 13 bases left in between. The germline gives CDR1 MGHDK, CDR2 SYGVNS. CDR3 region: CASSARWPLYEQYF. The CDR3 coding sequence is TGTGCCAGCAGTGCCCGATGGCCCCTCTACGAGCAGTACTTC.